The entry below describes one T cell receptor (beta chain). Its antigen is currently unknown. Germline CDR1 is SGHAT and CDR2 is FQNNGV. Trimming left V 4 bases short and J 5 bases short, with 13 bases between. This CDR3 has 14 residues. The sample comes from a study of T cell repertoires in cytomegalovirus infection. About the research overall: In the study, CMV epitopes included recently identified HLA-C-restricted and well-studied HLA-B-restricted ones. Evidence of both CMV infection and a matching HLA type came from public TCR beta signatures. Whole-study findings and limits: Dominating the ex vivo response were HLA-C-restricted CMV-specific TCR beta clonotypes. Summed public TCR beta family frequency identified CMV carriers bearing the relevant HLA.

TCRdb processed the reads anew with MiXCR; each CDR3 protein has one entry. The repertoire includes roughly 120,000 distinct CDR3 sequences, under 30% of them detected once, and about 81% sits in the top ten. This TCR came from a human donor in good health (CMV status not recorded). Some clones in this sample may be carry-over from other donors' samples. Sequencing was performed on CD8+ T cells from cultured PBMCs, taken from culture after CMV antigen stimulation. This sequence joins TRBV11-2 and TRBJ2-3; D gene uncertain. CDR3 region: CASSSWGNRDTQYF. CDR3 DNA sequence: TGTGCCAGCAGCTCCTGGGGTAATAGAGATACGCAGTATTTT.